The 30 T cell receptor beta chains in this list originate from one sample, sequenced in a study of T-cell memory formation after mild COVID-19. Each CDR3 protein is one row after TCRdb ran MiXCR on the 5' RACE reads. The sample lists nearly 350,000 distinct CDR3 sequences, 13% seen once, with about 20% in the top ten. The source material was PBMCs or a T cell subset sorted from them (not recorded which). The receptors were sampled from a man between 18 and 29 years old who had mild COVID-19 (a few samples of this study predate the infection). Cell type and time point are not known.

This clonotype was observed at least ten times. The gene calls are TRBV5-1 and TRBJ2-5; possible D gene TRBD2, 5 bases. Germline V CDR1 and CDR2: SGHRS, YFSETQ. This CDR3 has 13 amino acids. The germline V and J ends were trimmed by 0 bases and 3 bases, with 6 bases remaining between them. The CDR3 nucleotides read TGCGCCAGCAGCTTGGTGAGGGAAGAGACCCAGTACTTC. Translated: CASSLVREETQYF.

The J gene is TRBJ2-3, the V gene TRBV24-1; a possible D gene is TRBD2 (5 bases). Germline loops: CDR1 KGHDR, CDR2 SFDVKD. CDR3 size: 15 residues. Trimming removed 2 bases at V and 4 bases at J, with 12 bases between. The CDR3 DNA reads as TGTGCCACCAGTGATTACCGGGGTGTGGCAGATACGCAGTATTTT. It translates to CATSDYRGVADTQYF.

This clonotype has only a few counts. The rearrangement uses TRBV10-3 and TRBJ2-2, with D perhaps matching TRBD2 (5 bases). V lost 3 bases, J lost 2 bases, and 10 bases lay in between. Germline V lookup: CDR1 ENHRY, CDR2 SYGVKD. The CDR3 covers 15 residues. The CDR3 DNA follows: TGTGCCATCAGTGAATCCGGGGTTAACACCGGGGAGCTGTTTTTT. Translating gives CAISESGVNTGELFF.

The rearrangement links TRBV7-9 to TRBJ2-3, with a weak D call TRBD2 (7 bases). This CDR3 is built from 16 residues. The germline V gene encodes CDR1 SEHNR and CDR2 FQNEAQ (reference sequence). V lost 6 bases, J lost 6 bases, and 22 bases lay in between. The CDR3 region has the DNA TGTGCCAGCAGTCCCCCGGAGGGGGGGGGTCGTGATACGCAGTATTTT. It specifies CASSPPEGGGRDTQYF. The full variable domain, completed using reference TRBV7-9 and TRBJ2-3, is DTGVSQNPRHKITKRGQNVTFRCDPISEHNRLYWYRQTLGQGPEFLTYFQNEAQLEKSRLLSDRFSAERPKGSFSTLEIQRTEQGDSAMYLCASSPPEGGGRDTQYFGPGTRLTVL.

The gene calls are TRBV6-2 or TRBV6-3 and TRBJ2-5; 9 bases agree with TRBD1. Germline CDR1 reads MNHEY; CDR2 reads SVGEGT. This CDR3 region has 13 residues. V was pared by 7 bases and J by 4 bases, with 4 bases of the junction left unmatched. CDR3 in DNA: TGTGCCAGCACGGGACAGGGACTAGAGACCCAGTACTTC. Translation gives CASTGQGLETQYF.

This clonotype was seen a few times. The rearrangement uses TRBV12-3 or TRBV12-4 and TRBJ2-6; no clear D gene. There are 18 residues in the CDR3. V shed 3 bases and J shed 0 bases, with 15 bases lying between them. This CDR3 reads CASSFAPPVVSGANVLTF. The CDR3 bases are TGTGCCAGCAGTTTTGCCCCCCCCGTAGTCTCTGGGGCCAACGTCCTGACTTTC.

The table lists this clonotype with many counts. The J gene is TRBJ2-3, the V gene TRBV12-3 or TRBV12-4, with TRBD2 identical over 10 bases. This CDR3 has 16 amino acids. V trimming: 5 bases; J trimming: 5 bases; junction bases outside the gene matches: 10. DNA of the CDR3: TGTGCCAGCAGTCCACTAGCGGGGTTAACAATAGATACGCAGTATTTT. Translated, it gives CASSPLAGLTIDTQYF.

This chain uses TRBV6-5 with TRBJ1-2, with 8 bases identical to TRBD1. Trimming removed 6 bases from V and 5 bases from J; junction bases left unmatched: 5. The germline gives CDR1 MNHEY, CDR2 SVGAGI. The CDR3 is made up of 13 amino acids. DNA of the CDR3: TGTGCCAGCAGACCTTGGACAGGGTATGGCTACACCTTC. It translates to CASRPWTGYGYTF.

V usage is TRBV4-3 and J usage is TRBJ2-3; D is unclear. The CDR3 consists of 15 residues. Germline-derived CDR1 and CDR2 are LGHNA and YSLEER. Between the trimmed V and J ends, which lost 4 bases and 2 bases, there was a span of 13 bases. DNA for the CDR3: TGCGCCAGCAGCCCACGGGTGGCAGTCACAGATACGCAGTATTTT. Its translation: CASSPRVAVTDTQYF.

This clonotype was observed a few times. The J gene is TRBJ1-1, the V gene TRBV6-2 or TRBV6-3, with D possibly being TRBD1 (5 bases). CDR3 size: 15 residues. Trimming removed 7 bases from V and 1 base from J, with 16 bases in between. CDR1 and CDR2 from the germline V gene are MNHEY and SVGEGT. The CDR3 loop is CASTPPGGRNTEAFF. DNA for the CDR3: TGTGCCAGCACCCCCCCTGGGGGTCGGAACACTGAAGCTTTCTTT.

The chain uses TRBV12-3 or TRBV12-4 and TRBJ1-6; the match to TRBD1 covers 9 bases. V gave up 5 bases and J gave up 11 bases; unmatched junction bases: 13. This CDR3 has 16 amino acids. CDR3 residues: CASSTGGAFPTTPLHF. Here the CDR3 DNA reads TGTGCCAGCAGTACAGGGGGCGCATTCCCCACGACACCCCTCCACTTT.

The chain carries TRBV12-3 or TRBV12-4 and TRBJ2-5; TRBD2 matches at 11 bases. V lost 2 bases and J lost 6; bases outside the gene matches: 5. This CDR3 contains 15 residues. The CDR3 spells CASSLFLAGGQTQYF. The CDR3 bases are TGTGCCAGCAGTTTATTCCTAGCGGGGGGTCAGACCCAGTACTTC.

This clonotype was seen repeatedly, ten times or more. This rearrangement joins TRBV27 to TRBJ1-2, with D unresolved. CDR3 length equals 13 residues. Germline CDR1 MNHEY, CDR2 SMNVEV (reference sequence). V was trimmed by 0 bases and J by 6 bases, leaving 8 bases between them. The CDR3, as DNA: TGTGCCAGCAGTTTATCAATGACGGATGGCTACACCTTC. This sequence encodes CASSLSMTDGYTF.

This rearrangement joins TRBV7-3 to TRBJ1-2; D not certain. There are 14 residues in the CDR3. The V and J ends lost 1 base and 1 base respectively, with 7 bases between them. Germline V gene sequence: CDR1 SGHTA, CDR2 FQGTGA. CDR3 DNA: TGTGCCAGCAGCTTAAACGCAGATAACTATGGCTACACCTTC. Protein sequence: CASSLNADNYGYTF.

There are a few counts of this clonotype. The chain carries TRBV5-1 and TRBJ1-1, with TRBD1 matching 8 bases. The germline CDR1 and CDR2 sequences are SGHRS and YFSETQ. The CDR3 sequence is 15 residues long. Trimming cost V 4 bases and J 5 bases; bases outside gene matches: 10. The CDR3 nucleotides are TGCGCCAGCAGCACCCCGGACAGGGTTTGGACTGAAGCTTTCTTT. As protein: CASSTPDRVWTEAFF.

CDR3 bases: TGTGCCAGCAGCTCCGGGACTAGCGGGCCCACAGATACGCAGTATTTT. It specifies CASSSGTSGPTDTQYF. This chain uses TRBV5-4 with TRBJ2-3; 12 nucleotides align to TRBD2. The CDR3 covers 16 residues. J gave up 2 bases and V 3 bases, and 4 bases lay outside the gene matches. Germline CDR1 and CDR2: SGHNT and YYREEE (reference sequence).

The CDR3 DNA reads as TGTGCCAGCTCACCCCCGGGACTAGAAGGGGAAAAACTGTTTTTT. Amino acid sequence: CASSPPGLEGEKLFF. The V and J genes are TRBV18 and TRBJ1-4, with TRBD1 as a possible D gene (5 bases). Germline CDR1 KGHSH, CDR2 LQKENI. V was pared by 3 bases and J by 8 bases, with 16 bases between. This CDR3 is built from 15 residues.

This clonotype was detected only a few times. V is TRBV10-1 and J is TRBJ2-7, with D possibly being TRBD2 (5 bases). Germline loops: CDR1 WNHNN, CDR2 SYGVQD (reference sequence). Trimming shortened V by 10 bases and J by 4 bases, and 14 bases separated the two germline ends. The CDR3 loop spans 12 amino acids. The CDR3 bases are TGCGCCATCCCTAAAGAGGGTTACGAGCAGTACGTC. Residues: CAIPKEGYEQYV.

This clonotype appeared a few times. The chain is built from TRBV4-1 and TRBJ2-1; the D gene could be TRBD1 or TRBD2 (5 bases each). The germline V gene encodes CDR1 MGHRA and CDR2 YSYEKL. With 1 base removed from V and 3 bases from J, the gap between germline ends came to 13 bases. The CDR3 is 16 residues long. The CDR3 DNA follows: TGCGCCAGCAGCCAAGCCCCGGGACCCAGCTACAATGAGCAGTTCTTC. This sequence encodes CASSQAPGPSYNEQFF.

This clonotype came up once. This sequence joins TRBV6-5 and TRBJ2-3; 10 bases are a match to TRBD2. The CDR3 has 17 residues. The germline V gene has CDR1 MNHEY and CDR2 SVGAGI. V shed 0 bases, J shed 3 bases, and the junction held 6 bases outside the gene matches. The CDR3 DNA sequence: TGTGCCAGCAGTTACTCGGCTAGCGGGGGCTTAACAGATACGCAGTATTTT. Its translation: CASSYSASGGLTDTQYF.

The V and J genes are TRBV6-5 and TRBJ1-1; D uncertain. Germline V CDR1 and CDR2: MNHEY, SVGAGI. The CDR3 sequence is 13 residues long. The V and J ends lost 2 bases and 0 bases respectively, with 4 bases between them. The CDR3 loop is CASSYNLNTEAFF. The CDR3 DNA reads TGTGCCAGCAGTTACAATTTGAACACTGAAGCTTTCTTT.

This clonotype was seen only a few times. V and J are TRBV12-3 or TRBV12-4 and TRBJ1-1, with D tentatively TRBD1 (6 bases). V lost 1 base and J lost 7, with 10 bases in between. This CDR3 contains 13 residues. The CDR3 protein is CASSLGGADEAFF. CDR3 in DNA: TGTGCCAGCAGTTTAGGGGGGGCTGATGAAGCTTTCTTT.

In its sample, this clonotype was seen a few times. This sequence joins TRBV7-6 and TRBJ2-3, with D possibly being TRBD1 (6 bases). CDR3 length equals 15 residues. The V gene's germline CDR1 is SGHVS and CDR2 FNYEAQ. Between the trimmed V and J ends, which lost 2 bases and 2 bases, there was a span of 11 bases. For the CDR3, the DNA is TGTGCCAGCAGCTTAATGAGGACAGCCACAGATACGCAGTATTTT. It encodes CASSLMRTATDTQYF.

This clonotype was recorded a few times. The rearrangement links TRBV25-1 to TRBJ1-2; D gene ambiguous. V was clipped by 7 bases and J by 7 bases, with 10 bases between them. Germline V gives CDR1 MGHDK, CDR2 SYGVNS. The CDR3 extends over 11 amino acids. The CDR3 DNA reads as TGTGCCAGCAAGACCCGACGTGGCTACACCTTC. As protein: CASKTRRGYTF.

This clonotype showed up many times. The rearrangement links TRBV7-9 to TRBJ2-5; 8 bases are a match to TRBD2. The length of the CDR3 is 15 residues. Germline V lookup: CDR1 SEHNR, CDR2 FQNEAQ (reference sequence). Unmatched junction bases numbered 4, after V lost 3 bases and J lost 1 base. CDR3 sequence (DNA): TGTGCCAGCAGCTTGAGCGGGGGCCCCCAAGAGACCCAGTACTTC. This translates into CASSLSGGPQETQYF. The full variable domain, with the rest looked up from reference TRBV7-9 and TRBJ2-5, is DTGVSQNPRHKITKRGQNVTFRCDPISEHNRLYWYRQTLGQGPEFLTYFQNEAQLEKSRLLSDRFSAERPKGSFSTLEIQRTEQGDSAMYLCASSLSGGPQETQYFGPGTRLLVL.

This clonotype was detected ten times or more. The genes are TRBV5-1 and TRBJ2-7, with 8 nucleotides matching TRBD1. Trimming at V came to 2 bases and at J to 5 bases, leaving 9 bases not matched to a gene. The CDR3 has 15 residues. Germline CDR1 reads SGHRS; CDR2 reads YFSETQ. In nucleotides, the CDR3 is TGCGCCAGCAGCTTCTACCCTGGACAGGGCGACGAGCAGTACGTC. This codes for CASSFYPGQGDEQYV.

This clonotype was counted only a few times. The V gene is TRBV20-1, the J gene TRBJ2-1; D remains unclear. Trimming removed 3 bases at V and 7 bases at J, with 10 bases between. There are 12 residues in the CDR3. Germline CDR1 reads DFQATT; CDR2 reads SNEGSKA (reference sequence). Here the CDR3 reads CSASLVLNEQFF. DNA for the CDR3: TGCAGTGCTAGTTTAGTCCTGAATGAGCAGTTCTTC.

J is TRBJ2-1 and V is TRBV6-2 or TRBV6-3; D call uncertain. This CDR3 spans 14 amino acids. CDR1 and CDR2 from the germline V gene are MNHEY and SVGEGT. Between the trimmed V and J ends, which lost 0 bases and 13 bases, there was a span of 16 bases. CDR3 residues: CASSYSGLLTRQFF. In DNA, the CDR3 is TGTGCCAGCAGTTACTCTGGGCTCCTAACACGCCAGTTCTTC.

This chain joins TRBV18 and TRBJ2-2; a weak D match, TRBD1 (5 bases). This CDR3 has 16 residues. V shed 3 bases and J shed 4 bases, with 15 bases lying between them. Per germline, CDR1 KGHSH and CDR2 LQKENI. The DNA for the CDR3 is TGTGCCAGCTCACCGAACAGGTTCCCCTCCACCGGGGAGCTGTTTTTT. Amino acid sequence: CASSPNRFPSTGELFF.

This clonotype turned up a few times. The chain carries TRBV29-1 and TRBJ2-1, with D perhaps TRBD1 or TRBD2 (7 bases each). The CDR3 spans 14 residues. V lost 3 bases to trimming and J lost 6 bases, with 15 bases between them. Germline V gives CDR1 SQVTM, CDR2 ANQGSEA. CDR3 DNA: TGCAGCGTTGACCGTCCCAGGGGGGGCAATGAGCAGTTCTTC. This gives the protein CSVDRPRGGNEQFF.